The source of this T cell receptor (beta chain) is a study of T-cell reconstitution after alpha-beta-depleted transplantation in children. Study-wide results and caveats: By about two months after transplant, alpha-beta T cells reportedly arose from several hundred graft clones that had expanded. Several patients had high TCRbeta diversity at day 60; it came from surviving recipient T cells and thymic progenitors. When one year had passed after transplant, most T-cell counts and diversity came from newly produced T cells.

J was trimmed by 6 bases and V by 4 bases; bases with no gene match: 12. Germline-derived CDR1 and CDR2 are SGHAT and FQNNGV. This CDR3 has 17 amino acids. Researchers prepared the TCRbeta library using unique molecular identifiers, the study reports. TCRdb analysed the PCR reads with MiXCR anew, one entry per CDR3 protein. The profile covers around 70,000 distinct CDR3 sequences, with around 9.9% appearing a single time and roughly 13% taken by the ten largest. The table lists this clonotype with a few counts. The antigen is unknown. The chain couples TRBV11-2 to TRBJ2-1; 10 bases match TRBD2. The specimen was PBMCs, collected before TCRalphabeta/CD19-depleted stem cell transplant. This TCR came from a boy aged 10-17 years with acute myeloid leukemia, due to receive a stem cell transplant. The CDR3 sequence: CASSWSGRADGGNEQFF. Written as DNA, the CDR3 is TGTGCCAGCAGCTGGAGCGGGAGGGCCGACGGGGGCAATGAGCAGTTCTTC.